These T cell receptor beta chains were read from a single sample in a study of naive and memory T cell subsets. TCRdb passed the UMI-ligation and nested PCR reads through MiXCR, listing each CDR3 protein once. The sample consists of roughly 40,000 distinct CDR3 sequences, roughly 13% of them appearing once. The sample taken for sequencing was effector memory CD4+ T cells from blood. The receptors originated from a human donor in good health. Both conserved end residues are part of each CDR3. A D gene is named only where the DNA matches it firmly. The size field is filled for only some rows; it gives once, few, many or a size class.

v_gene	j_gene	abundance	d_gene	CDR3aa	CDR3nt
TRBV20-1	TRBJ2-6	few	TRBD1	CSAVQGAGANVLTF	TGCAGTGCTGTCCAGGGGGCTGGGGCCAACGTCCTGACTTTC
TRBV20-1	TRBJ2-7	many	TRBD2	CSARDPRAGVNEQYF	TGCAGTGCTAGAGACCCCCGGGCGGGAGTCAACGAGCAGTACTTC
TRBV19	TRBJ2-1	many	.	CASRRDLYNEQFF	TGTGCCAGTAGAAGGGACTTGTACAATGAGCAGTTCTTC
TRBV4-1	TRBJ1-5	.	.	CASSQDRTPPDQPQHF	TGCGCCAGCAGCCAAGACCGGACCCCCCCGGATCAGCCCCAGCATTTT
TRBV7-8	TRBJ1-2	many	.	CASSEYGVGYTF	TGTGCCAGCAGCGAATACGGCGTTGGCTACACCTTC
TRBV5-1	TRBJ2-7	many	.	CASSPQWGKSYEQYF	TGCGCCAGCAGCCCCCAGTGGGGTAAGTCCTACGAGCAGTACTTC
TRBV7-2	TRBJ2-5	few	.	CASSLDRQETQYF	TGTGCCAGCAGCTTAGACAGACAAGAGACCCAGTACTTC
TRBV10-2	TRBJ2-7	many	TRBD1	CASTQGGTYEQYF	TGCGCCAGCACACAGGGGGGAACCTACGAGCAGTACTTC
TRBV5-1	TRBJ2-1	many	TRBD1	CASSGTGGAGSSYNEQFF	TGCGCCAGCAGCGGGACAGGGGGCGCGGGGAGCTCCTACAATGAGCAGTTCTTC
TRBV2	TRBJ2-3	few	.	CASGYSTDTQYF	TGTGCCAGCGGCTACAGCACAGATACGCAGTATTTT
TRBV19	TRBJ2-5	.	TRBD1	CASTTGTGVSETQYF	TGTGCCAGTACCACCGGGACAGGAGTTTCGGAGACCCAGTACTTC
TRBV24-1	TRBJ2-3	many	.	CATSDGKRTSTDTQYF	TGTGCCACCAGTGATGGAAAACGTACTAGCACAGATACGCAGTATTTT
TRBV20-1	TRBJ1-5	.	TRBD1	CSAIRQGLGNQPQHF	TGCAGTGCTATCCGACAGGGTTTGGGCAATCAGCCCCAGCATTTT
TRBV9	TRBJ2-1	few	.	CASSVGRPGTATYNEQFF	TGTGCCAGCAGCGTAGGTCGACCCGGGACTGCAACCTACAATGAGCAGTTCTTC
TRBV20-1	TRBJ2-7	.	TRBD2	CSARAQLAGQEVYF	TGCAGTGCTAGAGCTCAGTTAGCGGGGCAGGAGGTGTACTTC
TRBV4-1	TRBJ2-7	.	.	CASRPTGSYEQYF	TGCGCCAGCAGGCCGACCGGATCCTACGAGCAGTACTTC
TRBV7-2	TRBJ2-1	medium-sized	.	CASSLDGSLYNEQFF	TGTGCCAGCAGCTTAGACGGGAGCTTATACAATGAGCAGTTCTTC
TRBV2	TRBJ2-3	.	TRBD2	CASRTGTITDTQYF	TGTGCCAGCAGAACCGGGACTATCACAGATACGCAGTATTTT
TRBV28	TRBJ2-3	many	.	CASSQVAGPATDTQYF	TGTGCCAGCAGCCAAGTTGCGGGACCAGCGACAGATACGCAGTATTTT
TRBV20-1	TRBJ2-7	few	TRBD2	CSATTSGSTSYEQYF	TGCAGTGCTACGACTAGCGGGAGTACCAGCTACGAGCAGTACTTC
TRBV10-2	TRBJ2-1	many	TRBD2	CASLAGVLHNEQFF	TGCGCCAGCCTAGCGGGAGTACTCCACAATGAGCAGTTCTTC
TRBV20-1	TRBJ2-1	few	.	CSARDPGTNNEQFF	TGCAGTGCTAGAGACCCCGGGACCAACAATGAGCAGTTCTTC
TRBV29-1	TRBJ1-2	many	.	CSVETPTNYGYTF	TGCAGCGTTGAGACACCGACTAACTATGGCTACACCTTC
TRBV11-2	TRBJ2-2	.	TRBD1	CASNGQGVTGELFF	TGTGCCAGCAACGGACAGGGTGTCACCGGGGAGCTGTTTTTT
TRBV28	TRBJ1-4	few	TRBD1	CASSLLGTDNEKLFF	TGTGCCAGCAGTCTGCTCGGGACAGATAATGAAAAACTGTTTTTT
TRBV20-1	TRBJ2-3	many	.	CSAPGPGSTDTQYF	TGCAGTGCCCCAGGGCCGGGGTCCACAGATACGCAGTATTTT
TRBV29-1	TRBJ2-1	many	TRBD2	CSVTGTSRDEQFF	TGCAGCGTTACCGGGACTAGTAGAGATGAGCAGTTCTTC
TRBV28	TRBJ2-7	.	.	CASSSPASSYEQYF	TGTGCCAGCAGTAGCCCAGCCAGCTCCTACGAGCAGTACTTC
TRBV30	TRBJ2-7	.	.	CAWRLAARGEQYF	TGTGCCTGGAGGTTAGCGGCCCGAGGGGAGCAGTACTTC
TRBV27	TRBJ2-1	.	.	CASSSRDGLNEQFF	TGTGCCAGCAGTTCCCGGGACGGTCTGAATGAGCAGTTCTTC
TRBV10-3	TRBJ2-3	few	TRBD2	CAIRAGLAGGFNTDTQYF	TGTGCCATCAGAGCCGGACTAGCGGGAGGGTTTAACACAGATACGCAGTATTTT
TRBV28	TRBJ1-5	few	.	CASSFGSGNQPQHF	TGTGCCAGCAGTTTTGGGAGTGGGAATCAGCCCCAGCATTTT
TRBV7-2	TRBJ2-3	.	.	CASSPPGQVGGTDTQYF	TGTGCCAGCAGCCCCCCGGGCCAGGTTGGAGGCACAGATACGCAGTATTTT
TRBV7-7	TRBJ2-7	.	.	CASSLESGDNYEQYF	TGTGCCAGCAGCTTAGAGAGTGGGGATAACTACGAGCAGTACTTC
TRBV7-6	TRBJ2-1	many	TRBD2	CASSPIPTSPMGYNEQFF	TGTGCCAGCAGCCCGATCCCGACTAGCCCGATGGGCTACAATGAGCAGTTCTTC
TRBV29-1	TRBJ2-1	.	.	CSVGFNEQFF	TGCAGCGTTGGTTTCAATGAGCAGTTCTTC
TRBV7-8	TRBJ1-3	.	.	CASSLRPPGRASGNTIYF	TGTGCCAGCAGCCTCAGACCTCCGGGGAGGGCCTCTGGAAACACCATATATTTT
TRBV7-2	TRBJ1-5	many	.	CASSQIEGNQPQHF	TGTGCCAGCTCCCAGATAGAGGGCAATCAGCCCCAGCATTTT
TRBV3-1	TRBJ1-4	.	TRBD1	CASSPTGVGEKLFF	TGTGCCAGCAGCCCGACAGGGGTTGGGGAAAAACTGTTTTTT
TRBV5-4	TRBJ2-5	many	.	CASSLRLPETQYF	TGTGCCAGCAGCTTGAGACTGCCGGAGACCCAGTACTTC
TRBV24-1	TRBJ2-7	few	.	CATSDEGYEQYF	TGTGCCACCAGTGACGAGGGCTACGAGCAGTACTTC
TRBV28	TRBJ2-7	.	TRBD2	CASGSGSFYEQYF	TGTGCCAGCGGGAGCGGGAGTTTCTACGAGCAGTACTTC
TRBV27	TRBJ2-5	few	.	CASSLSSYQETQYF	TGTGCCAGCAGTTTATCCTCATACCAAGAGACCCAGTACTTC
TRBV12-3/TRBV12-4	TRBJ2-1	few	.	CASSLPPGYQQFF	TGTGCCAGCAGTTTGCCCCCGGGGTATCAGCAGTTCTTC
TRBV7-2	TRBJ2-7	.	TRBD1	CASSTRTGRIYEQYF	TGTGCCAGCAGCACCCGGACAGGGAGAATCTACGAGCAGTACTTC
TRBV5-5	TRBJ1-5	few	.	CASSSKAFGTTGQPQHF	TGTGCCAGCAGCTCCAAGGCTTTCGGGACAACTGGACAGCCCCAGCATTTT
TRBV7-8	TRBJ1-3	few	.	CASSLMGGGLSSGNTIYF	TGTGCCAGCAGCTTAATGGGGGGGGGGCTGAGCTCTGGAAACACCATATATTTT
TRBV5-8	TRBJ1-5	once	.	CASSWGRRRYNQPQHF	TGTGCCAGCAGCTGGGGCCGCCGGAGATACAATCAGCCCCAGCATTTT
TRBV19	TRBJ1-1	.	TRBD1	CASTDRQGPYEAFF	TGTGCCAGTACTGATCGACAGGGTCCGTATGAAGCTTTCTTT
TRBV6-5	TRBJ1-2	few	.	CASSKGADYGYTF	TGTGCCAGCAGTAAAGGGGCCGACTATGGCTACACCTTC
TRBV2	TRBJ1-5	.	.	CASSPGLNQPQHF	TGTGCCAGCAGCCCGGGGCTCAATCAGCCCCAGCATTTT
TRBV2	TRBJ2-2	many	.	CASLRGPDTGELFF	TGTGCCAGCTTACGAGGGCCGGACACCGGGGAGCTGTTTTTT
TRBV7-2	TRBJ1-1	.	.	CASSSSTLNTEAFF	TGTGCCAGCAGCTCCTCCACTCTGAACACTGAAGCTTTCTTT
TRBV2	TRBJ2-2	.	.	CASSTGYTGELFF	TGTGCCAGCAGTACGGGGTACACCGGGGAGCTGTTTTTT
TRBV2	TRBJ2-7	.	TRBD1	CASSEALRIRQGNYEQYF	TGTGCCAGCAGTGAAGCGCTTAGGATAAGACAGGGAAACTACGAGCAGTACTTC
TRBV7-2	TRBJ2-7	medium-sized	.	CASSLAYSAGRGSSYEQYF	TGTGCCAGCAGCTTAGCTTATAGTGCAGGGCGTGGGAGCTCCTACGAGCAGTACTTC
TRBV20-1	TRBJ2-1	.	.	CSARDGSRSSYNEQFF	TGCAGTGCTAGAGATGGTTCACGAAGCTCCTACAATGAGCAGTTCTTC
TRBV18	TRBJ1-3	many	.	CASSPPGVQAGNTIYF	TGTGCCAGCTCACCCCCAGGAGTACAGGCCGGAAACACCATATATTTT
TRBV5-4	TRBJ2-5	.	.	CASSLVREETQYF	TGTGCCAGCAGCTTGGTGAGGGAGGAGACCCAGTACTTC
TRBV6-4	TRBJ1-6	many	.	CASEGQNSYNSPLHF	TGTGCCAGCGAGGGGCAGAACTCCTATAATTCACCCCTCCACTTT